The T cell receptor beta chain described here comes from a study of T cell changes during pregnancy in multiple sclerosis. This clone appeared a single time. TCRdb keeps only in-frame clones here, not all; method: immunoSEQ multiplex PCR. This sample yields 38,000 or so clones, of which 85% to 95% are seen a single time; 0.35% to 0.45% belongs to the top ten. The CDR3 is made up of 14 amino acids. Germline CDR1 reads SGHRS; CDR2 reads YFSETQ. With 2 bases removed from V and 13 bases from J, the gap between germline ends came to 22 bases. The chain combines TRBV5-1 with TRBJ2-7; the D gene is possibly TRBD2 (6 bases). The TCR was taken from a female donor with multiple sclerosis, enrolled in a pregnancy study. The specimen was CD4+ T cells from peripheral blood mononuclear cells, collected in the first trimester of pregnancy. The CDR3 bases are TGCGCCAGCAGCTTAGCGGGTATTCCGACCGGGCGTTACTTC. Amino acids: CASSLAGIPTGRYF.